This TCR beta chain was sequenced for a study of Tregs in tolerant kidney transplant recipients. Whole-study context: Recipients received nonmyeloablative bone marrow transplants from related graft donors, with transient mixed chimerism.

The germline V gene encodes CDR1 SGHNT and CDR2 YYREEE (reference sequence). This CDR3 has 14 residues. Trimming took 2 bases from V and 1 from J; bases not matched to a gene: 1. Here immunoSEQ multiplex PCR was the method, and the copy in TCRdb shows in-frame clones only, minus some. The repertoire has 110,000 or so clones, 90% of them found once; the top ten carry nearly 0.35%. Details on this clone: Its target is unknown.

Study-wide results and caveats: Validation in larger populations is needed because few patients were studied.

Unstimulated regulatory T cells (CD4+CD25+CD127-), CD4+CD25- non-regulatory cells, CD4 and CD8 cells were FACS-sorted from thawed PBMCs. The receptor's source is a human donor who received a combined kidney and bone marrow transplant. This specimen consisted of CD4+ T cells from blood, obtained before the transplant. The chain couples TRBV5-4 to TRBJ2-5; the match to TRBD1 covers 8 bases. The CDR3 region has the DNA TGTGCCAGCAGCTTTGGACAGGGCCAAGAGACCCAGTACTTC. Protein sequence: CASSFGQGQETQYF.